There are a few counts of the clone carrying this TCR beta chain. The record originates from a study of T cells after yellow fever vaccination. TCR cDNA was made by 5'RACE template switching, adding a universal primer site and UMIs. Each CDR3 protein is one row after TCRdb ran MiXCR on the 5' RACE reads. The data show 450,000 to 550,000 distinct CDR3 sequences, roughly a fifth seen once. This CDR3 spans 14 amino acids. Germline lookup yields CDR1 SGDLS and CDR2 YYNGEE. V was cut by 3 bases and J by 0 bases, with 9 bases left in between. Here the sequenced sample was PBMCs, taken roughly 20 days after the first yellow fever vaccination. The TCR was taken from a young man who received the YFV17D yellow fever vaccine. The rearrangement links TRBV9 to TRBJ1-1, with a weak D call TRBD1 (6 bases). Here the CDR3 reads CASSADSLNTEAFF. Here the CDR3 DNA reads TGTGCCAGCAGCGCGGACAGCTTGAACACTGAAGCTTTCTTT.